Listed here is a single T cell receptor beta chain. The data originate from a study of T cells in narcolepsy. Profiled with immunoSEQ multiplex PCR; TCRdb holds only in-frame clones, not every one. In the table there are 9,500 to 14,000 clones, around 94% of which are singletons. The CDR3 extends over 14 amino acids. Germline V gene sequence: CDR1 SGHTA, CDR2 FQGNSA. Trimming cost V 2 bases and J 2 bases, with 7 bases left between them. The chain couples TRBV7-2 to TRBJ1-3, with D possibly matching TRBD1 (6 bases). Material for sequencing was CD45RA- memory CD4+ T cells from PBMCs. The receptor's source is a human donor with narcolepsy. Written as DNA, the CDR3 is TGTGCCAGCAGCTTAACAGGGACTGGAAACACCATATATTTT. It codes for CASSLTGTGNTIYF.